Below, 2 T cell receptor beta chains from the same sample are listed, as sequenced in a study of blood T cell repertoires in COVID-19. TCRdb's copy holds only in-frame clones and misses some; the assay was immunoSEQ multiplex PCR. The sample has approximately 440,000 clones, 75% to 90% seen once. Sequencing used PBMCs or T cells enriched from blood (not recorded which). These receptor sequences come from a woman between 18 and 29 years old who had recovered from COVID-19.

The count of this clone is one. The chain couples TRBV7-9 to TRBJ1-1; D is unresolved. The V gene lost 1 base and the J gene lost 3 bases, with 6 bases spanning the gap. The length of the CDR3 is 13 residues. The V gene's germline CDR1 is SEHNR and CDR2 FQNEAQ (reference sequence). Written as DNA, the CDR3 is TGTGCCAGCAGCTTAGACGCGGACACTGAAGCTTTCTTT. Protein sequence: CASSLDADTEAFF.

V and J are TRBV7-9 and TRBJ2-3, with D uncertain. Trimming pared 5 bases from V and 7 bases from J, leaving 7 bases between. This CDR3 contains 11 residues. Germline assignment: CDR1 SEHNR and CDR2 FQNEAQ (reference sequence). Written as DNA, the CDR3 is TGTGCCAGCAGCCCTAGGAATACGCAGTATTTT. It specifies CASSPRNTQYF.